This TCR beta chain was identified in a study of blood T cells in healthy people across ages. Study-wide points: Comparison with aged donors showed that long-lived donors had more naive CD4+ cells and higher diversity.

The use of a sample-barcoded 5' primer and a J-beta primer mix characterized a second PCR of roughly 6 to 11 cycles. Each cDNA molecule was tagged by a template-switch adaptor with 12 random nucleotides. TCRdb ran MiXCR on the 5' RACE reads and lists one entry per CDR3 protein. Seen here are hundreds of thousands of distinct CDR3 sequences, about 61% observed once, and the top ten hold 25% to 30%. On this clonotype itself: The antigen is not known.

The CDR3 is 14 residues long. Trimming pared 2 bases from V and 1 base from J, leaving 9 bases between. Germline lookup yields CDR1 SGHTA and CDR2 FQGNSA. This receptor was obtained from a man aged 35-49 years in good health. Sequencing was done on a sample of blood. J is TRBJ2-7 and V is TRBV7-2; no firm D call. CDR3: CASSLFYGSYEQYF. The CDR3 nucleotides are TGTGCCAGCAGCTTATTTTACGGATCCTACGAGCAGTACTTC.